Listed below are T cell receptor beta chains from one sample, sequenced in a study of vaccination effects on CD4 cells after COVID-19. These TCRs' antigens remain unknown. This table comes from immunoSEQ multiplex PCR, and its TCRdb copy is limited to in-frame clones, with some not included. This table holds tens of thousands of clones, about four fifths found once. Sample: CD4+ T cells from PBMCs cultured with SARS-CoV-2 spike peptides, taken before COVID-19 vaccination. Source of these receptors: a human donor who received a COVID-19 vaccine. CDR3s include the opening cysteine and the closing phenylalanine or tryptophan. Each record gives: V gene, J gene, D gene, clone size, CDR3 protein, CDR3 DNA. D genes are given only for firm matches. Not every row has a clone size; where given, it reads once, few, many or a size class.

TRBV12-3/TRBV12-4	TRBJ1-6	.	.	CASSPGGNSPLHF	TGTGCCAGCAGCCCAGGAGGGAATTCACCCCTCCACTTT
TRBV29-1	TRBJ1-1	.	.	CSVVEGRSAFF	TGCAGCGTTGTAGAGGGACGATCAGCTTTCTTT
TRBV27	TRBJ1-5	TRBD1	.	CASRGQGLGQPQHF	TGTGCCAGCAGGGGACAGGGACTAGGGCAGCCCCAGCATTTT
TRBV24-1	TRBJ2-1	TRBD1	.	CATSDTGTGGYNEQFF	TGTGCCACCAGTGACACCGGGACAGGGGGGTACAATGAGCAGTTCTTC
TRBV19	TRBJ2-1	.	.	CASSRGAINEQFF	TGTGCCAGTAGCCGGGGGGCGATCAATGAGCAGTTCTTC
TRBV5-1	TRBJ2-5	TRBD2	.	CASSLVGTSGETQYF	TGCGCCAGCAGCTTGGTTGGGACTAGCGGGGAGACCCAGTACTTC
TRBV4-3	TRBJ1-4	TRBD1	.	CASSQSGQGAGANEKLFF	TGCGCCAGCAGCCAGTCGGGACAGGGGGCGGGGGCTAATGAAAAACTGTTTTTT
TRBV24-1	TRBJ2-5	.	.	CATSDVLAGETQYF	TGTGCCACCAGTGATGTACTAGCTGGAGAGACCCAGTACTTC
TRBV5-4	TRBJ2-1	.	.	CASNTPTGPNEQFF	TGTGCCAGCAACACCCCAACAGGTCCCAATGAGCAGTTCTTC
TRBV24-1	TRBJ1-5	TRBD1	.	CATSDARQGSKQPQHF	TGTGCCACCAGTGACGCCCGACAGGGTTCGAAACAGCCCCAGCATTTT
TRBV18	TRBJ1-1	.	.	CASSPSGNTEAFF	TGTGCCAGCTCACCTTCAGGGAACACTGAAGCTTTCTTT
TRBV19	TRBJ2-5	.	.	CASSSSGLRETQYF	TGTGCCAGTAGTTCCTCGGGCCTTCGGGAGACCCAGTACTTC
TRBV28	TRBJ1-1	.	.	CASSFRGGSTEAFF	TGTGCCAGCAGTTTTAGGGGCGGAAGCACTGAAGCTTTCTTT
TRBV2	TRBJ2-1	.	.	CASSDFVDNEQFF	TGTGCCAGCAGTGACTTCGTGGACAATGAGCAGTTCTTC
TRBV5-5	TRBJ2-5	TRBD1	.	CASSRGGTGGETQYF	TGTGCCAGCAGCCGCGGTGGGACAGGGGGCGAGACCCAGTACTTC
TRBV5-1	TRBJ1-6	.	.	CASSLGQPNSPLHF	TGCGCCAGCAGCTTGGGACAGCCTAATTCACCCCTCCACTTT
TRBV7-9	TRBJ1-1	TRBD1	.	CASSGQGARNTEAFF	TGTGCCAGCAGCGGACAGGGGGCTAGAAACACTGAAGCTTTCTTT
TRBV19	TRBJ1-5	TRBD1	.	CASSIHRQGSNQPQHF	TGTGCCAGTAGTATTCATCGACAGGGTAGCAATCAGCCCCAGCATTTT
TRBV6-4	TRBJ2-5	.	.	CASSGDFGQTQYF	TGTGCCAGCAGCGGGGACTTTGGGCAGACCCAGTACTTC
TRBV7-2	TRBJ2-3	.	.	CASSLVADTQYF	TGTGCCAGCAGCTTAGTAGCAGATACGCAGTATTTT
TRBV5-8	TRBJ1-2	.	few	CASSFKVQGNYGYTF	TGTGCCAGCAGCTTTAAGGTCCAGGGTAACTATGGCTACACCTTC
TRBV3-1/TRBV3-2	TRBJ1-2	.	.	CASSQEGTNYGYTF	TGTGCCAGCAGCCAAGAAGGGACTAACTATGGCTACACCTTC
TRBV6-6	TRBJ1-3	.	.	CASSQTGSSGNTIYF	TGTGCCAGCAGTCAAACAGGGTCGTCCGGAAACACCATATATTTT
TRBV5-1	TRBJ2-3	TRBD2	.	CASSLGLAGGTDTQYF	TGCGCCAGCAGCTTGGGACTAGCGGGGGGCACAGATACGCAGTATTTT
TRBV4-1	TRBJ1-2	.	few	CASSQDSQGTYGYTF	TGCGCCAGCAGCCAAGATTCTCAAGGGACCTATGGCTACACCTTC
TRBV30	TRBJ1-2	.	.	CAWSVRGGAGIGYTF	TGTGCCTGGAGTGTTCGAGGGGGGGCTGGGATCGGCTACACCTTC
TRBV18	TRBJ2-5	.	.	CASSPPDRGAETQYF	TGTGCCAGCTCACCACCCGATCGGGGGGCAGAGACCCAGTACTTC
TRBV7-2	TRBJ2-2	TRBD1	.	CASSRDRGQGGGELFF	TGTGCCAGCAGCAGGGACAGGGGGCAGGGCGGCGGGGAGCTGTTTTTT
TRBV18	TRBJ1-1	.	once	CASSRSRENTEAFF	TGTGCCAGCTCACGTTCCAGGGAAAACACTGAAGCTTTCTTT
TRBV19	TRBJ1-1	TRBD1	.	CASSTDREAEAFF	TGTGCCAGTAGCACGGACAGGGAGGCTGAAGCTTTCTTT
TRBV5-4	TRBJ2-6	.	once	CASSSTSGANVLTF	TGTGCCAGCAGCTCTACATCTGGGGCCAACGTCCTGACTTTC
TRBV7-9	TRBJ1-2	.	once	CAIRPLGASNYGYTF	TGTGCCATTCGACCCCTAGGGGCCTCTAACTATGGCTACACCTTC
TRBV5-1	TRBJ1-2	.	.	CASSISTGKITGYTF	TGCGCCAGCAGCATCTCTACGGGGAAAATTACTGGCTACACCTTC
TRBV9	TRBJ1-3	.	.	CASSLSAQSGNTIYF	TGTGCCAGCAGCCTCTCCGCGCAGAGTGGAAACACCATATATTTT
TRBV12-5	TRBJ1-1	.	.	CASGSTDEAFF	TGTGCTAGTGGTTCTACCGATGAAGCTTTCTTT
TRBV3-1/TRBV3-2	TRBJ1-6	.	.	CASSQKGVSPLHF	TGTGCCAGCAGCCAGAAAGGGGTTTCACCCCTCCACTTT
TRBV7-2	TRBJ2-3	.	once	CASSLKGRYTDTQYF	TGTGCCAGCAGCTTAAAGGGCAGGTACACAGATACGCAGTATTTT